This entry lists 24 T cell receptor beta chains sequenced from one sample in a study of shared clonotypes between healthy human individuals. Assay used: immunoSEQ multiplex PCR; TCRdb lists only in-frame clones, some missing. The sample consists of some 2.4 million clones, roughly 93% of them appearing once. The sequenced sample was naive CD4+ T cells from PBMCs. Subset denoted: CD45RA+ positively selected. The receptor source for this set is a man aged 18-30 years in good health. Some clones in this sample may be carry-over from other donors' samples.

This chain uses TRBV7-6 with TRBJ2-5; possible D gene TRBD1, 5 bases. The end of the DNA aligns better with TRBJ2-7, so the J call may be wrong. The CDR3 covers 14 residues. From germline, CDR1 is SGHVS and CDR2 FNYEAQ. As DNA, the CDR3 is TGTGCCAGCAGCGGGTACAGGTTTTCCTACGAGCAGTACTTC. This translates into CASSGYRFSYEQYF.

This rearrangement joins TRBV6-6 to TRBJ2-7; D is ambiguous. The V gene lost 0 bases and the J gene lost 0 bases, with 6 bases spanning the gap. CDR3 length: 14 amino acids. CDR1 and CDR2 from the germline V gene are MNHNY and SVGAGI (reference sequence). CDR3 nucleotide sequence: TGTGCCAGCAGTTACTCGCGACACTCCTACGAGCAGTACTTC. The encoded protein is CASSYSRHSYEQYF.

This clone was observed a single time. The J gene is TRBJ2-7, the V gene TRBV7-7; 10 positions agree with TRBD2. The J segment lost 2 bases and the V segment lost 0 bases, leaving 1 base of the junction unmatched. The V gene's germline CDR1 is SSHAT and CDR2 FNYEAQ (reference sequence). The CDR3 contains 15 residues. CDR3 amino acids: CASSLAAGGTYEQYF. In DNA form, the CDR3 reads TGTGCCAGCAGCTTAGCAGCGGGAGGGACCTACGAGCAGTACTTC. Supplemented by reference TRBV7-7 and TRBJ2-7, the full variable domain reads GAGVSQSPRYKVTKRGQDVTLRCDPISSHATLYWYQQALGQGPEFLTYFNYEAQPDKSGLPSDRFSAERPEGSISTLTIQRTEQRDSAMYRCASSLAAGGTYEQYFGPGTRLTVT.

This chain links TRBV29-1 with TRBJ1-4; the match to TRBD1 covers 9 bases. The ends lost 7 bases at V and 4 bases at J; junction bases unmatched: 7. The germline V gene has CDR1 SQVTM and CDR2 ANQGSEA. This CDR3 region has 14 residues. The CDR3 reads CSAERGQGNEKLFF. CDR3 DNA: TGCAGCGCCGAAAGGGGACAGGGTAATGAAAAACTGTTTTTT. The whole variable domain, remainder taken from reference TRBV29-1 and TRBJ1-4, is SAVISQKPSRDICQRGTSLTIQCQVDSQVTMMFWYRQQPGQSLTLIATANQGSEATYESGFVIDKFPISRPNLTFSTLTVSNMSPEDSSIYLCSAERGQGNEKLFFGSGTQLSVL.

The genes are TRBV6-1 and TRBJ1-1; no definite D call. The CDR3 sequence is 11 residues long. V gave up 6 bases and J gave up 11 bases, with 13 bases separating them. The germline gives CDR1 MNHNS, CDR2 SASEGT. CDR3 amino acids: CASRNTQTAFF. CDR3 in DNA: TGTGCCAGCAGGAATACGCAAACCGCTTTCTTT.

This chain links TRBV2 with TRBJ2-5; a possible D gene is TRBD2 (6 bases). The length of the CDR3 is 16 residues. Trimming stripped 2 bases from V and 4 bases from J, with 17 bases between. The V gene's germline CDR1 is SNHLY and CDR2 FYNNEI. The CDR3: CASSELATRLAETQYF. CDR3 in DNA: TGTGCCAGCAGTGAACTAGCGACACGCCTGGCAGAGACCCAGTACTTC.

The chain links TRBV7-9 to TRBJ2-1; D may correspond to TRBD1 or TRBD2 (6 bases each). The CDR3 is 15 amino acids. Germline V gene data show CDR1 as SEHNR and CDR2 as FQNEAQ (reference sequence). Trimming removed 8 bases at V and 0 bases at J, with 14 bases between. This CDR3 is CASQKGGNSYNEQFF. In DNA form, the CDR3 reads TGTGCCAGCCAAAAAGGGGGGAACTCCTACAATGAGCAGTTCTTC.

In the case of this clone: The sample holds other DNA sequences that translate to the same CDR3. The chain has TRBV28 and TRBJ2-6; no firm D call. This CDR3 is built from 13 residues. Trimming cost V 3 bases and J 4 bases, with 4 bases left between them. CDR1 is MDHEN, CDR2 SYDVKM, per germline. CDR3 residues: CASSLSGANVLTF. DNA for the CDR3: TGTGCCAGCAGTTTGTCCGGGGCCAACGTCCTGACTTTC. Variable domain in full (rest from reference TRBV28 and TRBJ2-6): DVKVTQSSRYLVKRTGEKVFLECVQDMDHENMFWYRQDPGLGLRLIYFSYDVKMKEKGDIPEGYSVSREKKERFSLILESASTNQTSMYLCASSLSGANVLTFGAGSRLTVL.

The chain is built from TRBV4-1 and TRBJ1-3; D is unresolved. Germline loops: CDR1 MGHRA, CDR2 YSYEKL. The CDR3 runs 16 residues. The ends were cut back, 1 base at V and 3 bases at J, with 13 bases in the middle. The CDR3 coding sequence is TGCGCCAGCAGCCAAGGGGCCCAGAGCGGTGGAAACACCATATATTTT. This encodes CASSQGAQSGGNTIYF.

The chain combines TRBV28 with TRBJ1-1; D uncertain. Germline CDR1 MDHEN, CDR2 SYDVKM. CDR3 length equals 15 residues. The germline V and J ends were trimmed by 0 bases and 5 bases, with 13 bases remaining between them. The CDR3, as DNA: TGTGCCAGCAGTTTATGGTGGGAGGCAGAGACTGAAGCTTTCTTT. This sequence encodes CASSLWWEAETEAFF.

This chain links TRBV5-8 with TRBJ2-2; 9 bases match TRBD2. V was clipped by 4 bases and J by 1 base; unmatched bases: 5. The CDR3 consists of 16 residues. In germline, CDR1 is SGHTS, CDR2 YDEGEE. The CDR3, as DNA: TGTGCCAGCAGCGGACGACTAGCGGAGAACACCGGGGAGCTGTTTTTT. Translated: CASSGRLAENTGELFF.

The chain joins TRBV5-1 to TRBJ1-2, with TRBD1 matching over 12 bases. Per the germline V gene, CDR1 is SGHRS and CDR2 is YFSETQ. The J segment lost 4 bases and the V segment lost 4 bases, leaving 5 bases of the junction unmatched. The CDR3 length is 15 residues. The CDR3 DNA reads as TGCGCCAGCAGCCTGGGACAGGGGGCAGGCTATGGCTACACCTTC. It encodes CASSLGQGAGYGYTF.

The chain's CDR3 is CASSKQPSTDTQYF. DNA for the CDR3: TGTGCCAGCAGCAAACAGCCTAGCACAGATACGCAGTATTTT. The gene calls are TRBV6-5 and TRBJ2-3; the D is unclear. V lost 6 bases and J 0 bases, leaving 10 bases between the germline ends. The CDR3 spans 14 residues. Germline lookup yields CDR1 MNHEY and CDR2 SVGAGI.

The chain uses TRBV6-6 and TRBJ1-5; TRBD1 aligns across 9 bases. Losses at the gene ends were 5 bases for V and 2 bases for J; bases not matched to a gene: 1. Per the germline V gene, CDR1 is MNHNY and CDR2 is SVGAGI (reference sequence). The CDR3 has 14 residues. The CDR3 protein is CASSRDRGNQPQHF. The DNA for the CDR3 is TGTGCCAGCAGTAGGGACAGGGGCAATCAGCCCCAGCATTTT.

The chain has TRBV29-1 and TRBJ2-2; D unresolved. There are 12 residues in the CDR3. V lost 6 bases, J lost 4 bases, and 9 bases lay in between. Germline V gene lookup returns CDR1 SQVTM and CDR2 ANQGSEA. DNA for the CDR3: TGCAGCGTGCAGAGACGCACCGGGGAGCTGTTTTTT. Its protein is CSVQRRTGELFF.

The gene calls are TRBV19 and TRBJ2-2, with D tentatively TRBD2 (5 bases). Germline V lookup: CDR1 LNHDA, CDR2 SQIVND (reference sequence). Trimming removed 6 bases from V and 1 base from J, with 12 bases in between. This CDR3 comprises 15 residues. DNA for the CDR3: TGTGCCAGTAGACCAGGACTCGGGAACACCGGGGAGCTGTTTTTT. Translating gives CASRPGLGNTGELFF.

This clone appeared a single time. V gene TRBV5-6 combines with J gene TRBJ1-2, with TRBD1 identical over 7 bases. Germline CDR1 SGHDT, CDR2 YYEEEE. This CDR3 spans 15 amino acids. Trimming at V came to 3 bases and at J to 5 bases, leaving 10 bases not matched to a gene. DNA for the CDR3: TGTGCCAGCAGCTCTTCCGGACAGGTCTTTTATGGCTACACCTTC. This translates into CASSSSGQVFYGYTF.

This CDR3 reads CASSIPGIRGIDYGYTF. Here the CDR3 DNA reads TGTGCCAGTAGTATACCTGGTATCCGGGGAATCGACTATGGCTACACCTTC. The rearrangement joins TRBV19 to TRBJ1-2; D is undetermined. The CDR3 covers 17 residues. With 2 bases removed from V and 3 bases from J, the gap between germline ends came to 19 bases. Germline CDR1 is LNHDA and CDR2 is SQIVND (reference sequence).

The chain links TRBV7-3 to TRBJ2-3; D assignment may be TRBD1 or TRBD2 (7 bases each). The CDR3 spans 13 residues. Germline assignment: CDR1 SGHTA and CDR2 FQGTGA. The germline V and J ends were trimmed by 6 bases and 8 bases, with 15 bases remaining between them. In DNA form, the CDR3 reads TGTGCCAGCAGGGCGGGAGAGGGGGCTACGCAGTATTTT. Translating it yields CASRAGEGATQYF. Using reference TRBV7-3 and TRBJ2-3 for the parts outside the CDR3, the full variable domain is GAGVSQTPSNKVTEKGKYVELRCDPISGHTALYWYRQSLGQGPEFLIYFQGTGAADDSGLPNDRFFAVRPEGSVSTLKIQRTERGDSAVYLCASRAGEGATQYFGPGTRLTVL.

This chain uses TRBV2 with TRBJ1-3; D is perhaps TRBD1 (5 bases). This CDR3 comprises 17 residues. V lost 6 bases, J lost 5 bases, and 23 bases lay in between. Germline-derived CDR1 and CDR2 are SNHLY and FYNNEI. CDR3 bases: TGTGCCAGCAGCCGCATTCCCCGGGACGTCGGTAGAAACACCATATATTTT. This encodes CASSRIPRDVGRNTIYF.

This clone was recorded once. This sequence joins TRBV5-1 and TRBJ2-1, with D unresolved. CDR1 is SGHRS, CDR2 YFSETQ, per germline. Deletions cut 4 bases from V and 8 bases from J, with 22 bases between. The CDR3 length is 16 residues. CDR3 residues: CASSPGSVTQRDEQFF. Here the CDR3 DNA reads TGCGCCAGCAGCCCCGGAAGTGTTACCCAAAGGGATGAGCAGTTCTTC. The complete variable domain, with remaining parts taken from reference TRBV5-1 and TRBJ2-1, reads KAGVTQTPRYLIKTRGQQVTLSCSPISGHRSVSWYQQTPGQGLQFLFEYFSETQRNKGNFPGRFSGRQFSNSRSEMNVSTLELGDSALYLCASSPGSVTQRDEQFFGPGTRLTVL.

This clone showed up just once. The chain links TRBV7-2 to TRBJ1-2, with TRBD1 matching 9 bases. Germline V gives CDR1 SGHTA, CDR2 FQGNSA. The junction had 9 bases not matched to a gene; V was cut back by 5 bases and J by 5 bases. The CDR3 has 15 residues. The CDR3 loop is CASSAPQGAGYGYTF. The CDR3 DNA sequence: TGTGCCAGCAGCGCACCACAGGGGGCGGGATATGGCTACACCTTC.

The CDR3 protein is CSARTGHQPQHF. CDR3 DNA: TGCAGCGCTCGGACAGGGCATCAGCCCCAGCATTTT. The chain joins TRBV29-1 to TRBJ1-5; 8 positions agree with TRBD1. Trimming at V came to 7 bases and at J to 5 bases, leaving 4 bases not matched to a gene. Germline lookup yields CDR1 SQVTM and CDR2 ANQGSEA. There are 12 residues in the CDR3.

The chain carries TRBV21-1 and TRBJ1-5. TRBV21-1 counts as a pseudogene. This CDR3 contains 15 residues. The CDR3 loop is CASSKGVRGNQPQHF. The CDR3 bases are TGTGCCAGCAGCAAAGGGGTGAGGGGAAATCAGCCCCAGCATTTT.